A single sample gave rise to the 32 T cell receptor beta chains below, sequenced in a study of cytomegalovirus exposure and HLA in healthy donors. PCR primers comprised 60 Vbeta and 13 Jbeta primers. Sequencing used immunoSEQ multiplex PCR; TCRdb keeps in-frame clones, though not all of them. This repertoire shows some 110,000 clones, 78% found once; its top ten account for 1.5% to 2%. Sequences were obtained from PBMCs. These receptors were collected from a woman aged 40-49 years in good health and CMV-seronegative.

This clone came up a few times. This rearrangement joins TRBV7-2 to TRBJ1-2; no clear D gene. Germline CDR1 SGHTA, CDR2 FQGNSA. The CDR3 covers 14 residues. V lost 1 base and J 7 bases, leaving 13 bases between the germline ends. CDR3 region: CASSLGPSSGGYTF. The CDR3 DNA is TGTGCCAGCAGCTTAGGCCCGTCGTCGGGTGGCTACACCTTC.

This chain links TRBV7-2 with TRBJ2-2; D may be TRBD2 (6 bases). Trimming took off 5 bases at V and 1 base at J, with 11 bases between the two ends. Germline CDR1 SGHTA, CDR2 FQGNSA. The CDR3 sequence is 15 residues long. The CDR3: CASSREEGNTGELFF. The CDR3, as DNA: TGTGCCAGCAGCCGAGAGGAGGGGAACACCGGGGAGCTGTTTTTT.

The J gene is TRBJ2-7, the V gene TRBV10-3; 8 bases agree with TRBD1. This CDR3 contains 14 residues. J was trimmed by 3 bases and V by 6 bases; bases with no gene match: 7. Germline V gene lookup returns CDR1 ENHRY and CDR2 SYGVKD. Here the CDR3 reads CAIRPGTGLYEQYF. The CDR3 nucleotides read TGTGCCATCAGGCCCGGGACAGGCCTCTACGAGCAGTACTTC.

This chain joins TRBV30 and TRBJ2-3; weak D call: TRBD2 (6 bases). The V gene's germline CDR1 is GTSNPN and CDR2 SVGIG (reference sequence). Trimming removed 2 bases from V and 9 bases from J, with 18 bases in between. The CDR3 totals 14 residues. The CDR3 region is CAWSPSSRGGTQYF. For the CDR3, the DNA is TGTGCCTGGAGTCCCAGTTCGAGGGGAGGAACGCAGTATTTT.

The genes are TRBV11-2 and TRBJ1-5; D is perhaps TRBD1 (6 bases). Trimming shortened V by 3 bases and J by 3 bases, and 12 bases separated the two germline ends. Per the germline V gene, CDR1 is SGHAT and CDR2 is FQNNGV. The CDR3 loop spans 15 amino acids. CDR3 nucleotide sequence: TGTGCCAGCAGCTTGTCCGGGGGGCCCAATCAGCCCCAGCATTTT. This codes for CASSLSGGPNQPQHF. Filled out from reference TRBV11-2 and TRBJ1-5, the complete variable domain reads EAGVAQSPRYKIIEKRQSVAFWCNPISGHATLYWYQQILGQGPKLLIQFQNNGVVDDSQLPKDRFSAERLKGVDSTLKIQPAKLEDSAVYLCASSLSGGPNQPQHFGDGTRLSIL.

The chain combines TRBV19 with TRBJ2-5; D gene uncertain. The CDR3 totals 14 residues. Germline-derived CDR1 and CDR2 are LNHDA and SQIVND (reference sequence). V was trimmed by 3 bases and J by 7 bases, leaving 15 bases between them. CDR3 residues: CASSIGQISRTQYF. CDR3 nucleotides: TGTGCCAGTAGTATTGGGCAAATTAGTCGGACCCAGTACTTC.

CDR3 nucleotides: TGTGCCAGCAGCGTAGATCTGGCGAACACTGAAGCTTTCTTT. Protein sequence: CASSVDLANTEAFF. The chain is built from TRBV9 and TRBJ1-1; D is unclear. Trimming shortened V by 0 bases and J by 1 base, and 7 bases separated the two germline ends. CDR3 length: 14 residues. Looked up from germline, CDR1 is SGDLS and CDR2 is YYNGEE. The whole variable domain, remainder taken from reference TRBV9 and TRBJ1-1, is DSGVTQTPKHLITATGQRVTLRCSPRSGDLSVYWYQQSLDQGLQFLIQYYNGEERAKGNILERFSAQQFPDLHSELNLSSLELGDSALYFCASSVDLANTEAFFGQGTRLTVV.

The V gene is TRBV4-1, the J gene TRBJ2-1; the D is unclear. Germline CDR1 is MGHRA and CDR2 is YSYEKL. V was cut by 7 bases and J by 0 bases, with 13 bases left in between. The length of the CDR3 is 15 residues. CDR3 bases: TGCGCCAGCACCCTAGACACTAACTCCTACAATGAGCAGTTCTTC. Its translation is CASTLDTNSYNEQFF.

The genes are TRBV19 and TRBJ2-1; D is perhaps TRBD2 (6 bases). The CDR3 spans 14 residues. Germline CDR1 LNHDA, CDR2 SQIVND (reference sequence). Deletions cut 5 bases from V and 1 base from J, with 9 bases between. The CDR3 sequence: CASSRSGSYNEQFF. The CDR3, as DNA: TGTGCCAGTAGTCGTAGCGGTTCCTACAATGAGCAGTTCTTC.

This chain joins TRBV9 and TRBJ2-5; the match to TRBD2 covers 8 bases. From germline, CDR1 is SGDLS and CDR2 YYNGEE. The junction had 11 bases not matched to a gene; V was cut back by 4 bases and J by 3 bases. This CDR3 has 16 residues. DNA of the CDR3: TGTGCCAGCAGCCCGCCACTGGGACTAGGGGAAGAGACCCAGTACTTC. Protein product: CASSPPLGLGEETQYF.

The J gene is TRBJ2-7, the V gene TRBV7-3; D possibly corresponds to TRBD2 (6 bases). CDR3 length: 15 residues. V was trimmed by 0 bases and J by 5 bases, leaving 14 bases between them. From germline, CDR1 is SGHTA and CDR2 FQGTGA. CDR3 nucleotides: TGTGCCAGCAGCTTAACTGGGGGGAGTATCGACGAGCAGTACTTC. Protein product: CASSLTGGSIDEQYF. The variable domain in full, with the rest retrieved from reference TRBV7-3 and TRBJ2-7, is GAGVSQTPSNKVTEKGKYVELRCDPISGHTALYWYRQSLGQGPEFLIYFQGTGAADDSGLPNDRFFAVRPEGSVSTLKIQRTERGDSAVYLCASSLTGGSIDEQYFGPGTRLTVT.

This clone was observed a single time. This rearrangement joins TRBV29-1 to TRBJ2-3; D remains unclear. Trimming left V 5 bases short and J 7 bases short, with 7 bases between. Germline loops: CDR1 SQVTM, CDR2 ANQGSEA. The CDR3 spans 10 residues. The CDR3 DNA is TGCAGCGTTCGAACACATACGCAGTATTTT. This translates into CSVRTHTQYF.

CDR3 DNA sequence: TGTGCCAGCAGTTATAATGGACTGCCACCCCCCTTTGAGCAGTTCTTC. This sequence encodes CASSYNGLPPPFEQFF. The rearrangement links TRBV6-6 to TRBJ2-1; possible D gene TRBD2, 5 bases. The germline V gene has CDR1 MNHNY and CDR2 SVGAGI (reference sequence). Trimming removed 3 bases from V and 9 bases from J, with 21 bases in between. The CDR3 totals 16 residues.

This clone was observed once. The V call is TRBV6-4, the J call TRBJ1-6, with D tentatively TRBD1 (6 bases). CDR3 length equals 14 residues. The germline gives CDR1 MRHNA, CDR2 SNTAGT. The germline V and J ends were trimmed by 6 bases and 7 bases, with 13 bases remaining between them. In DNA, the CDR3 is TGTGCCAGCAGGGAGACAGGAGAAAATTCACCCCTCCACTTT. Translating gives CASRETGENSPLHF.

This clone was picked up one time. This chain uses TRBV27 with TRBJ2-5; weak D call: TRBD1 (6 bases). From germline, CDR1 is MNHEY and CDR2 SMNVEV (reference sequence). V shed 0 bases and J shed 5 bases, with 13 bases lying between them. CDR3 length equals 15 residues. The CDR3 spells CASSLSPDRRETQYF. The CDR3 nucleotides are TGTGCCAGCAGTTTATCGCCCGACAGGCGGGAGACCCAGTACTTC.

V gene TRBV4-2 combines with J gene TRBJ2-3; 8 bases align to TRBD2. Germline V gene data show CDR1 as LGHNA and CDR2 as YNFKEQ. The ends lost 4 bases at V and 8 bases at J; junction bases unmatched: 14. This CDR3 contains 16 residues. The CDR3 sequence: CASSPRPGTSSGTQYF. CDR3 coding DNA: TGTGCCAGCAGCCCGCGTCCCGGGACTAGTTCCGGTACGCAGTATTTT.

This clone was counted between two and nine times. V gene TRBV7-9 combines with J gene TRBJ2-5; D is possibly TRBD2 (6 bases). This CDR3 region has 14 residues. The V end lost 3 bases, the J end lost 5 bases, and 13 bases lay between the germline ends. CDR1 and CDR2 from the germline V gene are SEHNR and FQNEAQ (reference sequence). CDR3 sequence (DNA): TGTGCCAGCAGCTTCCCGACTAGTGGGGAGACCCAGTACTTC. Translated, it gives CASSFPTSGETQYF.

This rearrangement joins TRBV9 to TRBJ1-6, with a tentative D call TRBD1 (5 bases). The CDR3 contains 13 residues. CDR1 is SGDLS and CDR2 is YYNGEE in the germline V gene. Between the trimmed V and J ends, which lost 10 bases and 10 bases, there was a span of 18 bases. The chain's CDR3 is CAGRGGEGSPLHF. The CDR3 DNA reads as TGTGCCGGGCGTGGGGGGGAAGGATCACCCCTCCACTTT. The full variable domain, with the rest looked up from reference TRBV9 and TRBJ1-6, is DSGVTQTPKHLITATGQRVTLRCSPRSGDLSVYWYQQSLDQGLQFLIQYYNGEERAKGNILERFSAQQFPDLHSELNLSSLELGDSALYFCAGRGGEGSPLHFGNGTRLTVT.

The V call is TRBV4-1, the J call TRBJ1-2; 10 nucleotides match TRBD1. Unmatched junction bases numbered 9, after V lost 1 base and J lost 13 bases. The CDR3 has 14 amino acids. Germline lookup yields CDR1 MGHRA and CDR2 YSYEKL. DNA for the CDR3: TGCGCCAGCAGCCAAGCTAGGGGACAGGGGAGTTTCACCTTC. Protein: CASSQARGQGSFTF.

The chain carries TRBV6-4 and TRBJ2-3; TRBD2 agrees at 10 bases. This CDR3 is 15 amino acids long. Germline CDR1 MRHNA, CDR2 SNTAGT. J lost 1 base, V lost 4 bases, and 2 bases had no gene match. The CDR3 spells CASSALAGGTDTQYF. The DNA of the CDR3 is TGTGCCAGCAGTGCCCTAGCGGGGGGCACAGATACGCAGTATTTT.

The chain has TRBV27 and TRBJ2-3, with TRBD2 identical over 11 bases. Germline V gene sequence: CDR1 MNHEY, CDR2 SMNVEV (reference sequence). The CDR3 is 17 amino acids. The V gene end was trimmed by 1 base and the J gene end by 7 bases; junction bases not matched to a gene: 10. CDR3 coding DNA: TGTGCCAGCAGTTTATTGATGACTAGCGGGATCAGGAATACGCAGTATTTT. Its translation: CASSLLMTSGIRNTQYF.

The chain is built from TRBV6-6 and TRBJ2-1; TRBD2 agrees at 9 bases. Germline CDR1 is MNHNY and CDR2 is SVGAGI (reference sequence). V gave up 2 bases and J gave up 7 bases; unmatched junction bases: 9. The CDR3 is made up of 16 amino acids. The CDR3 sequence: CASSYVGGRATNEQFF. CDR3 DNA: TGTGCCAGCAGTTACGTGGGCGGGAGGGCCACGAATGAGCAGTTCTTC.

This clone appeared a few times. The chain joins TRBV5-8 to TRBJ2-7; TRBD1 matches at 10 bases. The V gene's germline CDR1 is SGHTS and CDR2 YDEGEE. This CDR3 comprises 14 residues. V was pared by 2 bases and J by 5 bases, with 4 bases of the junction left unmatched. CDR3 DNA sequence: TGTGCCAGCAGCTTCACCGGGACAGGGGACGAGCAGTACTTC. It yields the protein CASSFTGTGDEQYF.

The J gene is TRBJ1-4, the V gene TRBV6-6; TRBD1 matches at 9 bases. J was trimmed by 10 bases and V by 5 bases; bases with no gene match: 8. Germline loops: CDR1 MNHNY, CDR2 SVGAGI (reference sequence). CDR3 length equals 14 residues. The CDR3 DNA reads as TGTGCCAGCAGTACGGACAGGGGCTCAGTAAAACTGTTTTTT. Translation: CASSTDRGSVKLFF.

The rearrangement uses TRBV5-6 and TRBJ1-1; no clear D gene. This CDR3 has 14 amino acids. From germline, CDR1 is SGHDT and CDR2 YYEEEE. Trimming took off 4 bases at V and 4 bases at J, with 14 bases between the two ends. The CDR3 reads CASSIAGRATEAFF. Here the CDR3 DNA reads TGTGCCAGCAGCATAGCCGGGAGGGCCACTGAAGCTTTCTTT.

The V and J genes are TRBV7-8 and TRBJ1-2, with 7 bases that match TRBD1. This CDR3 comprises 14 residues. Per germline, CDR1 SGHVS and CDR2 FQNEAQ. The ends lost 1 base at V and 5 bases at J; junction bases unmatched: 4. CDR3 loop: CASSLGQGVYGYTF. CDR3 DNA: TGTGCCAGCAGCTTAGGGCAGGGGGTTTATGGCTACACCTTC. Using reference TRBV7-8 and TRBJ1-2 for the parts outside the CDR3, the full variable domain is GAGVSQSPRYKVAKRGQDVALRCDPISGHVSLFWYQQALGQGPEFLTYFQNEAQLDKSGLPSDRFFAERPEGSVSTLKIQRTQQEDSAVYLCASSLGQGVYGYTFGSGTRLTVV.

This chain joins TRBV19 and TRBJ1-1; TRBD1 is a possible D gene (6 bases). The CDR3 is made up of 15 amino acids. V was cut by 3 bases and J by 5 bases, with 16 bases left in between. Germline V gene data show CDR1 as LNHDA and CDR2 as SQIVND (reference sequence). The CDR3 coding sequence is TGTGCCAGTAGTATCAGGGGCCCTGGACGGACTGAAGCTTTCTTT. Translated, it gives CASSIRGPGRTEAFF.

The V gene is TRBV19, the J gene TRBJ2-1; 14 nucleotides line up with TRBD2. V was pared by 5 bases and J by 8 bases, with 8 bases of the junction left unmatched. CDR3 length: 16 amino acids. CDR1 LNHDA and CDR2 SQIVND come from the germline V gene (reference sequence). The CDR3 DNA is TGTGCCAGTAGTGGAAGGACTAGCGGGAGGAGTGATGAGCAGTTCTTC. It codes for CASSGRTSGRSDEQFF.

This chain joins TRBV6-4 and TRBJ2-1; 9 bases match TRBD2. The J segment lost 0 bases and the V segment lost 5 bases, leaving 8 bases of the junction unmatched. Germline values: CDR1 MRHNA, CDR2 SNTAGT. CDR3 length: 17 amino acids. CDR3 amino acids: CASSFRSSGSSYNEQFF. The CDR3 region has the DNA TGTGCCAGCAGTTTCCGTAGTAGCGGGAGCTCCTACAATGAGCAGTTCTTC.

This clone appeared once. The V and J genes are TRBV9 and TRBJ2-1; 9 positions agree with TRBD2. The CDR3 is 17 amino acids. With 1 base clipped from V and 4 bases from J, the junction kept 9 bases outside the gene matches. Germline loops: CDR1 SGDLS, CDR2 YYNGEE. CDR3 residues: CASSVNWALAGYNEQFF. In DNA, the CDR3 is TGTGCCAGCAGCGTAAATTGGGCACTAGCGGGTTACAATGAGCAGTTCTTC.

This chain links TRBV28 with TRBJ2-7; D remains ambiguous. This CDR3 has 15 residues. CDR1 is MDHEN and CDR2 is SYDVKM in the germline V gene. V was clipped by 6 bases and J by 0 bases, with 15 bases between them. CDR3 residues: CASSLRGLSSYEQYF. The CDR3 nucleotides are TGTGCCAGCAGCCTCCGAGGCCTGAGCTCCTACGAGCAGTACTTC.

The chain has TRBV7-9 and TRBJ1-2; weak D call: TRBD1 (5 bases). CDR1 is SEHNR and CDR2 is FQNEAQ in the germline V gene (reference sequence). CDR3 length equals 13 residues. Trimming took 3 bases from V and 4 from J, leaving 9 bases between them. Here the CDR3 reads CASSLTDSYGYTF. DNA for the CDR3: TGTGCCAGCAGCTTGACTGACAGCTATGGCTACACCTTC. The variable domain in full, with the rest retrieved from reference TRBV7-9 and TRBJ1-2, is DTGVSQNPRHKITKRGQNVTFRCDPISEHNRLYWYRQTLGQGPEFLTYFQNEAQLEKSRLLSDRFSAERPKGSFSTLEIQRTEQGDSAMYLCASSLTDSYGYTFGSGTRLTVV.